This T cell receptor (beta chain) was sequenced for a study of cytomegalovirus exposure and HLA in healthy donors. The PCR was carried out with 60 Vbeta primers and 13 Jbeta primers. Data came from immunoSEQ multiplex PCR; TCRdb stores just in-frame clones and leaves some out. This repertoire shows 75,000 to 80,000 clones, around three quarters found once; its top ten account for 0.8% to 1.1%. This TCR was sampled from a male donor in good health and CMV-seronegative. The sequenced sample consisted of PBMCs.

The CDR3 sequence is CASSDGVTGNTIYF. The CDR3 DNA reads TGTGCCAGCAGCGACGGGGTGACTGGAAACACCATATATTTT. The chain has TRBV6-5 and TRBJ1-3; D gene uncertain. The V and J ends lost 6 bases and 2 bases respectively, with 11 bases between them. The germline V gene encodes CDR1 MNHEY and CDR2 SVGAGI. The CDR3 contains 14 residues.